This is a list of T cell receptor beta chains from one sample in a study of blood T cell repertoires in COVID-19. The table came from immunoSEQ multiplex PCR; TCRdb's copy has only in-frame clones and leaves some out. The sample contains roughly 66,000 clones, 91% of which appear only once. The sequencing input was peripheral blood. The receptors here all came from a human donor in a cohort sampled during active COVID-19. Both conserved end residues are part of each CDR3. D genes are given only for firm matches. Clone size is shown for a subset of rows, as once, few, many or a class of expanded clone.

NA TRBJ2-7 NA TRBV5-4 CASSSGTYSYEQYF TGTGCCAGCAGCTCCGGGACATACTCATACGAGCAGTACTTC
NA TRBJ1-2 NA TRBV5-1 CASSPGRAGRAYGYTF TGCGCCAGCAGCCCGGGGCGGGCAGGGAGGGCCTATGGCTACACCTTC
once TRBJ2-7 TRBD2 TRBV7-6 CASSLVLAGDTYEQYF TGTGCCAGCAGCTTAGTACTAGCGGGGGACACCTACGAGCAGTACTTC
NA TRBJ2-1 NA TRBV5-1 CASSLAGNNEQFF TGCGCCAGCAGCTTGGCCGGGAACAATGAGCAGTTCTTC
NA TRBJ1-2 TRBD1 TRBV29-1 CSVESRDSQAYGYTF TGCAGCGTTGAGAGTAGGGACAGCCAAGCGTATGGCTACACCTTC
once TRBJ2-2 NA TRBV9 CASSVDSITGELFF TGTGCCAGCAGCGTAGACAGCATTACCGGGGAGCTGTTTTTT
NA TRBJ2-5 TRBD2 TRBV2 CASSEGGGLAGTKETQYF TGTGCCAGCAGTGAAGGGGGGGGTCTAGCGGGTACAAAAGAGACCCAGTACTTC
NA TRBJ1-1 NA TRBV12-3/TRBV12-4 CASTQRGSEAFF TGTGCCAGCACTCAGCGGGGATCCGAAGCTTTCTTT
once TRBJ1-1 NA TRBV18 CASSPPRAANTEAFF TGTGCCAGCTCACCTCCCAGGGCCGCGAACACTGAAGCTTTCTTT
once TRBJ2-7 TRBD2 TRBV7-8 CASSVLADPTPYEQYF TGTGCCAGCAGCGTACTAGCGGACCCGACCCCCTACGAGCAGTACTTC
NA TRBJ2-1 TRBD2 TRBV7-8 CASSAMTSGGRNEQFF TGTGCCAGCAGCGCCATGACTAGCGGGGGTCGGAATGAGCAGTTCTTC
NA TRBJ2-7 TRBD2 TRBV7-3 CASSPGVAGAYEQYF TGTGCCAGCAGCCCTGGGGTAGCGGGAGCGTACGAGCAGTACTTC
NA TRBJ2-2 TRBD1 TRBV5-1 CASSQGAGTANTGELFF TGCGCCAGCAGCCAGGGGGCCGGGACAGCGAACACCGGGGAGCTGTTTTTT
NA TRBJ1-4 NA TRBV5-1 CASSRAGALTNEKLFF TGCGCCAGCAGCCGAGCAGGGGCCTTGACTAATGAAAAACTGTTTTTT
NA TRBJ2-2 NA TRBV2 CASRPRLNTGELFF TGTGCCAGCAGACCTCGACTGAACACCGGGGAGCTGTTTTTT
once TRBJ2-2 NA TRBV3-1/TRBV3-2 CASSQELGAMLTGELFF TGTGCCAGCAGCCAAGAGTTAGGAGCGATGCTTACCGGGGAGCTGTTTTTT
once TRBJ2-7 TRBD1 TRBV30 CAWGQGSRAYEQYF TGTGCCTGGGGACAGGGGTCCCGCGCCTACGAGCAGTACTTC
once TRBJ2-5 TRBD1 TRBV5-1 CASRQTTGFPDGTQYF TGCGCCAGCAGACAAACGACAGGGTTCCCCGATGGGACCCAGTACTTC
NA TRBJ2-1 TRBD2 TRBV7-2 CASGVAGQSNEQFF TGTGCCAGCGGAGTAGCGGGACAAAGCAATGAGCAGTTCTTC
NA TRBJ1-2 NA TRBV19 CASMPNRENYGYTF TGTGCCAGTATGCCAAACAGGGAGAACTATGGCTACACCTTC
NA TRBJ2-7 NA TRBV28 CASTPSQGYNYEQYF TGTGCCAGCACCCCGAGCCAGGGATACAACTACGAGCAGTACTTC
NA TRBJ2-1 NA TRBV6-1 CASRKGGTAYNEQFF TGTGCCAGCAGAAAAGGGGGGACAGCTTACAATGAGCAGTTCTTC
NA TRBJ2-1 TRBD2 TRBV4-3 CASSLGLAGGPYNEQFF TGCGCCAGCAGCCTAGGACTAGCGGGAGGGCCTTACAATGAGCAGTTCTTC
NA TRBJ1-2 NA TRBV28 CASNNENYGYTF TGTGCCAGCAACAATGAAAACTATGGCTACACCTTC
NA TRBJ1-2 TRBD1 TRBV28 CASSFGQGNYGYTF TGTGCCAGCAGCTTCGGACAGGGGAACTATGGCTACACCTTC
NA TRBJ2-6 NA TRBV21-1 CASSNGRGLSGANVLTF TGTGCCAGCAGCAACGGACGGGGACTCTCTGGGGCCAACGTCCTGACTTTC
once TRBJ2-7 NA TRBV12-3/TRBV12-4 CASSLEVGVRVF TGTGCCAGCAGTTTAGAAGTCGGAGTTCGGGTCTTC
NA TRBJ2-3 NA TRBV7-3 CASSLTFTRVQRQADTQYF TGTGCCAGCAGCTTAACGTTTACGAGGGTTCAAAGGCAGGCAGATACGCAGTATTTT
NA TRBJ2-7 TRBD1 TRBV18 CASSPPRDRENSYEQYF TGTGCCAGCTCACCGCCCCGAGACAGGGAGAATTCCTACGAGCAGTACTTC
NA TRBJ1-3 TRBD1 TRBV4-1 CASSPDRANTIYF TGCGCCAGCAGTCCCGACAGGGCGAACACCATATATTTT
NA TRBJ1-6 TRBD1 TRBV11-3 CASSPLTRGPEPGVRSPLHF TGTGCCAGCAGCCCACTAACCAGGGGGCCCGAACCCGGTGTTCGTTCACCCCTCCACTTT
NA TRBJ2-1 NA TRBV18 CASSPPGGASYNEQFF TGTGCCAGCTCACCACCGGGGGGGGCCTCCTACAATGAGCAGTTCTTC
NA TRBJ2-2 NA TRBV29-1 CSVEDTNTGELFF TGCAGCGTTGAAGATACGAACACCGGGGAGCTGTTTTTT
NA TRBJ2-1 NA TRBV20-1 CSASPSYEQFF TGCAGTGCTTCCCCTAGCTATGAGCAGTTCTTC
NA TRBJ2-5 NA TRBV30 CAWRQEAQETQYF TGTGCCTGGAGGCAAGAGGCACAAGAGACCCAGTACTTC
once TRBJ1-5 NA TRBV2 CASSEAGAVGQPQHF TGTGCCAGCAGTGAGGCGGGAGCGGTCGGACAGCCCCAGCATTTT
once TRBJ1-2 TRBD1 TRBV7-3 CASSSDRAGGYTF TGTGCCAGCAGCTCGGACAGGGCAGGAGGCTACACCTTC
NA TRBJ2-1 TRBD2 TRBV4-1 CASSQAGPTSPKYNEQFF TGCGCCAGCAGCCAAGCAGGACCGACTAGCCCGAAATACAATGAGCAGTTCTTC
NA TRBJ1-1 NA TRBV10-3 CAISGGSGGMNTEAFF TGTGCCATCTCTGGCGGGAGCGGTGGCATGAACACTGAAGCTTTCTTT
NA TRBJ1-1 NA TRBV7-2 CASSLARLTEAFF TGTGCCAGCAGCTTAGCTCGTCTCACTGAAGCTTTCTTT
NA TRBJ2-7 TRBD2 TRBV5-6 CASSLGTSGSDEQYF TGTGCCAGCAGCTTGGGGACTAGCGGGAGCGACGAGCAGTACTTC
few TRBJ2-7 TRBD2 TRBV30 CAWSSRVSSGRLRGEQYF TGTGCCTGGAGTTCACGGGTCTCTAGCGGGAGATTGAGAGGCGAGCAGTACTTC
once TRBJ1-2 TRBD1 TRBV6-1 CASSERTGANYGYTF TGTGCCAGCAGTGAACGGACAGGGGCCAACTATGGCTACACCTTC
NA TRBJ1-1 NA TRBV19 CASSISADNTEAFF TGTGCCAGTAGTATATCGGCGGATAACACTGAAGCTTTCTTT
NA TRBJ2-1 TRBD1 TRBV12-5 CASGLAGQGDNEQFF TGTGCTAGTGGTTTGGCCGGACAGGGGGACAATGAGCAGTTCTTC
NA TRBJ1-3 NA TRBV6-2/TRBV6-3 CASSYVGGLSGNTIYF TGTGCCAGCAGTTACGTAGGAGGACTCTCTGGAAACACCATATATTTT
NA TRBJ2-2 NA TRBV27 CASRPQGIQNTGELFF TGTGCCAGCAGACCCCAGGGAATACAGAACACCGGGGAGCTGTTTTTT
NA TRBJ2-1 TRBD1 TRBV25-1 CASSEWGQGTYNEQFF TGTGCCAGCAGTGAATGGGGACAGGGGACCTACAATGAGCAGTTCTTC
NA TRBJ2-3 NA TRBV9 CASSSRDFTDTQYF TGTGCCAGCAGCTCCAGGGACTTCACAGATACGCAGTATTTT
few TRBJ2-4 TRBD1 TRBV10-1 CASSKRGGLPKNIQYF TGCGCCAGCAGTAAGAGAGGGGGCTTACCCAAAAACATTCAGTACTTC
NA TRBJ2-4 TRBD1 TRBV5-5 CASSPGTGVFSGVAKNIQYF TGTGCCAGCAGCCCCGGGACAGGGGTTTTTTCAGGTGTGGCCAAAAACATTCAGTACTTC
NA TRBJ2-7 TRBD2 TRBV19 CASSTLAAEIEEQYF TGTGCCAGTAGTACCCTAGCGGCGGAAATAGAGGAGCAGTACTTC
NA TRBJ1-2 NA TRBV28 CASSYPNRGNYGYTF TGTGCCAGCAGTTATCCCAATAGGGGCAACTATGGCTACACCTTC
NA TRBJ2-7 TRBD2 TRBV30 CAWSVPLGTSGRTSYEQYF TGTGCCTGGAGTGTACCCTTAGGGACTAGCGGGAGGACCTCCTACGAGCAGTACTTC